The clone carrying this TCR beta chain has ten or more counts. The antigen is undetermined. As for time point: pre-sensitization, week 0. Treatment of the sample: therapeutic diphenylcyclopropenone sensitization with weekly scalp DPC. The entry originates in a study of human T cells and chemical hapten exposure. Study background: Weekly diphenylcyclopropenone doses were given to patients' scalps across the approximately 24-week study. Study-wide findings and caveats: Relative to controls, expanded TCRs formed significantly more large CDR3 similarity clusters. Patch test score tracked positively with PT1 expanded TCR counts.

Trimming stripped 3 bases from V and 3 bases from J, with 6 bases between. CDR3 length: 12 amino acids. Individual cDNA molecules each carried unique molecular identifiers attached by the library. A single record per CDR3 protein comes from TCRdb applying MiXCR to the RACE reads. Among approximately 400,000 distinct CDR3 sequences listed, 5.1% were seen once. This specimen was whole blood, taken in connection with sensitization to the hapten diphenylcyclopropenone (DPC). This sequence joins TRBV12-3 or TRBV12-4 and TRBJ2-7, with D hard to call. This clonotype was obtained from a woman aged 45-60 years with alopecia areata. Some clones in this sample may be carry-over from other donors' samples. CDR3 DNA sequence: TGTGCCAGCAGTTTCCACGTCTACGAGCAGTACTTC. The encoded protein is CASSFHVYEQYF.